The T cell receptor (beta chain) described here comes from a study of Graves' ophthalmopathy and Graves' hyperthyroidism. J gave up 2 bases and V 4 bases, and 2 bases lay outside the gene matches. Germline CDR1 is LGHNA and CDR2 is YSLEER. The CDR3 totals 14 residues. At least ten counts were recorded for this clonotype. Using RNA transcripts, the TCR beta CDR3 regions were amplified. Amplification began with first-round RT-PCR using HTBI primers, then second-round multiplex PCR was performed. Using its own MiXCR run on the multiplex PCR reads, TCRdb lists one record per CDR3 protein. The data show under 350,000 distinct CDR3 sequences, about a sixth seen once.

This receptor was taken from an adult man with Graves' ophthalmopathy. The specimen was peripheral blood. The rearrangement links TRBV4-3 to TRBJ2-3, with TRBD2 identical over 8 bases. This CDR3 is CASSPGGSTDTQYF. As DNA, the CDR3 is TGCGCCAGCAGCCCGGGGGGGTCCACAGATACGCAGTATTTT.